This entry lists 3 T cell receptor beta chains sequenced from one sample in a study of T cells in Graves' hyperthyroidism and ophthalmopathy. The source material, RNA transcripts, was used to amplify TCR beta CDR3 regions. HTBI primers were the set used in a first-round RT-PCR of the TCR CDR3. TCRdb ran MiXCR on the multiplex PCR reads and lists one entry per CDR3 protein. Of about 700,000 distinct CDR3 sequences in the sample, 45% were seen once. What was sequenced was peripheral blood or thyroid tissue (not recorded which). Receptors were obtained from an adult man with Graves' disease, either hyperthyroidism or ophthalmopathy (not recorded which).

V usage is TRBV29-1 and J usage is TRBJ1-1; 7 nucleotides align to TRBD1. The V gene end was trimmed by 6 bases and the J gene end by 1 base; junction bases not matched to a gene: 11. The CDR3 is 15 amino acids. In germline, CDR1 is SQVTM, CDR2 ANQGSEA. CDR3: CSVDRDGGRNTEAFF. CDR3 in DNA: TGCAGCGTAGACAGGGACGGGGGGCGGAACACTGAAGCTTTCTTT.

This clonotype has ten or more counts. The chain couples TRBV20-1 to TRBJ1-5, with 7 bases that match TRBD1. Germline CDR1 is DFQATT and CDR2 is SNEGSKA (reference sequence). CDR3 length: 13 amino acids. V lost 5 bases and J lost 1; bases outside the gene matches: 2. In DNA form, the CDR3 reads TGCAGTGCTGGGACAGCCAGCAATCAGCCCCAGCATTTT. Translated, it gives CSAGTASNQPQHF.

Comments on this clonotype: The CDR3 does not close with the conserved phenylalanine or tryptophan, likely indicating a read error. The limits of the CDR3 on the DNA are not certain, so only TCRdb's listed CDR3 is given. The rearrangement joins TRBV6-5 to TRBJ2-7; whether TRBD1, the table's D call, matches the DNA was not checked. The CDR3 sequence runs 8 residues, both termini included. In germline, CDR1 is MNHEY, CDR2 SVGAGI. CDR3: CASTPGFA.